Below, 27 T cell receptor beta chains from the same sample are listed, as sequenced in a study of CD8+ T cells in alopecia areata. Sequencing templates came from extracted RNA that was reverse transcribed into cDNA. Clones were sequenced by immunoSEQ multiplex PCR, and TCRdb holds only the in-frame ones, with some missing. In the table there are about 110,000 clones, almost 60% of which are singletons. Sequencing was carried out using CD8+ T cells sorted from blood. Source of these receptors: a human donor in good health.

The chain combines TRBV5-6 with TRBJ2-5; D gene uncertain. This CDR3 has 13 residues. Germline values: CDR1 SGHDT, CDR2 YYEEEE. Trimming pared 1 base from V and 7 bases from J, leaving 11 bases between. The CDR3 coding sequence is TGTGCCAGCAGCTTGTGGGTGGAACCGACCCAGTACTTC. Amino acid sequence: CASSLWVEPTQYF.

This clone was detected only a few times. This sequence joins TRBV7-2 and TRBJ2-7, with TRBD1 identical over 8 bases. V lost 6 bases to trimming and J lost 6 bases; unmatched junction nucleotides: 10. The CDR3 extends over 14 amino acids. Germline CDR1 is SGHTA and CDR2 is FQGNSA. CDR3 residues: CASSSPGQGGEQYF. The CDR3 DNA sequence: TGTGCCAGCAGTTCCCCTGGACAGGGAGGCGAGCAGTACTTC.

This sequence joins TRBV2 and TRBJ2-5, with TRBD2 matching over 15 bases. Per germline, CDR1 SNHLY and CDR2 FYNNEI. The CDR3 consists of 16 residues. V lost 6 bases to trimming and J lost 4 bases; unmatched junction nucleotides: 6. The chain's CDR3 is CASRPGLAGGRETQYF. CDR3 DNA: TGTGCCAGCAGGCCGGGACTAGCGGGGGGTCGAGAGACCCAGTACTTC.

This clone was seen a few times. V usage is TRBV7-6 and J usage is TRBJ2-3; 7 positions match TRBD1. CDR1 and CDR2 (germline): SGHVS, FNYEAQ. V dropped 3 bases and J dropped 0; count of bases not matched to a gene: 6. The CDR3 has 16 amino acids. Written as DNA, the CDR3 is TGTGCCAGCAGCTTCCTACCGGGACAGAGCACAGATACGCAGTATTTT. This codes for CASSFLPGQSTDTQYF.

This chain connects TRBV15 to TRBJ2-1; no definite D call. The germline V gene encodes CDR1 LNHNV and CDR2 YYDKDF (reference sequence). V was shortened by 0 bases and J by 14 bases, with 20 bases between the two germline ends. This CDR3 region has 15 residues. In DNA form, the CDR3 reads TGTGCCACCAGCAGAGATCCCTCTGCGACATCTAACGAGTTCTTC. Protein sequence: CATSRDPSATSNEFF. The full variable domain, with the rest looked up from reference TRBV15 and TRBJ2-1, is DAMVIQNPRYQVTQFGKPVTLSCSQTLNHNVMYWYQQKSSQAPKLLFHYYDKDFNNEADTPDNFQSRRPNTSFCFLDIRSPGLGDTAMYLCATSRDPSATSNEFFGPGTRLTVL.

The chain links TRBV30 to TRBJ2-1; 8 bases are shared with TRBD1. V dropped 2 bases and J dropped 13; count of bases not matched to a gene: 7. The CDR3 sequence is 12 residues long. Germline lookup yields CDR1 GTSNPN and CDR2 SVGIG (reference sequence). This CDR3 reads CAWSPGGSPQFF. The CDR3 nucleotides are TGTGCCTGGAGTCCAGGGGGCAGCCCCCAGTTCTTC.

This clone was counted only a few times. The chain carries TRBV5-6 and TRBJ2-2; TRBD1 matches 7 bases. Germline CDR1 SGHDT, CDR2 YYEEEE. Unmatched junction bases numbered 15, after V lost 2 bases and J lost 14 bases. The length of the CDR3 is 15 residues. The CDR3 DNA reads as TGTGCCAGCAGCTTCGGGACAGAACCGTACCGGGGACTGTTTTTT. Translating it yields CASSFGTEPYRGLFF.

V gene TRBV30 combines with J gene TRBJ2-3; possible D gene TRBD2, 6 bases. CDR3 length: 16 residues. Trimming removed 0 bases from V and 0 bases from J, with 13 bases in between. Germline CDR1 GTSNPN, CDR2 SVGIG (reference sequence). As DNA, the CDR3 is TGTGCCTGGAGTGTAGGTCTAGCGTTCAGCACAGATACGCAGTATTTT. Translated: CAWSVGLAFSTDTQYF. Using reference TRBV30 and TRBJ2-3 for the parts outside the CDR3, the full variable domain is SQTIHQWPATLVQPVGSPLSLECTVEGTSNPNLYWYRQAAGRGLQLLFYSVGIGQISSEVPQNLSASRPQDRQFILSSKKLLLSDSGFYLCAWSVGLAFSTDTQYFGPGTRLTVL.

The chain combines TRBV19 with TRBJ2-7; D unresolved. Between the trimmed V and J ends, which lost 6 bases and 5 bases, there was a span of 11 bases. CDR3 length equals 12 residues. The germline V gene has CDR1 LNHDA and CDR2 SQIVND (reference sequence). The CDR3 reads CASSPNGDEQYF. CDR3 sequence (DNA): TGTGCCAGTAGCCCGAATGGGGACGAGCAGTACTTC.

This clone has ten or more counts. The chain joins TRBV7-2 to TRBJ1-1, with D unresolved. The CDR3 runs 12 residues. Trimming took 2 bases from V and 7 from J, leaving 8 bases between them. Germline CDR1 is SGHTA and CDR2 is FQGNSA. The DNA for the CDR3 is TGTGCCAGCAGCTTACCGGGCAGTGAAGCTTTCTTT. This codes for CASSLPGSEAFF.

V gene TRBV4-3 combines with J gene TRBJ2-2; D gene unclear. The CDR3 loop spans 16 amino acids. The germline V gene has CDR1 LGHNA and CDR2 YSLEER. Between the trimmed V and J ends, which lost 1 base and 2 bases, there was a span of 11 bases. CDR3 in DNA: TGCGCCAGCAGCCAAGGGTCGGCCCCAAACACCGGGGAGCTGTTTTTT. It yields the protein CASSQGSAPNTGELFF.

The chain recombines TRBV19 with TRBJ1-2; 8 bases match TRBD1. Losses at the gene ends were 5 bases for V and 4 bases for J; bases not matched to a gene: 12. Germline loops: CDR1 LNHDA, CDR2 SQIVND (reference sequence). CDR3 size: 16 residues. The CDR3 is CASSLGQESSFYGYTF. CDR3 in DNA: TGTGCCAGTAGTCTGGGACAGGAAAGTTCATTCTATGGCTACACCTTC.

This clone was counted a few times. The CDR3 DNA reads as TGTGCCAGCAGCTTAGCCCGGGAACCCGGGGAGCTGTTTTTT. This sequence encodes CASSLAREPGELFF. The chain uses TRBV7-9 and TRBJ2-2; a possible D gene is TRBD2 (5 bases). Germline CDR1 reads SEHNR; CDR2 reads FQNEAQ (reference sequence). The CDR3 is 14 residues long. Trimming took off 0 bases at V and 6 bases at J, with 8 bases between the two ends. The entire variable domain, with the rest obtained from reference TRBV7-9 and TRBJ2-2, is as follows: DTGVSQNPRHKITKRGQNVTFRCDPISEHNRLYWYRQTLGQGPEFLTYFQNEAQLEKSRLLSDRFSAERPKGSFSTLEIQRTEQGDSAMYLCASSLAREPGELFFGEGSRLTVL.

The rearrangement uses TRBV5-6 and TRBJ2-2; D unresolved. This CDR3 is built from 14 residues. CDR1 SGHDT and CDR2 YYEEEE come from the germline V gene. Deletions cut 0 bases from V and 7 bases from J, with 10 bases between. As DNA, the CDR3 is TGTGCCAGCAGCTTGGCCGCCAGGCTCGGGGAGCTGTTTTTT. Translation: CASSLAARLGELFF.

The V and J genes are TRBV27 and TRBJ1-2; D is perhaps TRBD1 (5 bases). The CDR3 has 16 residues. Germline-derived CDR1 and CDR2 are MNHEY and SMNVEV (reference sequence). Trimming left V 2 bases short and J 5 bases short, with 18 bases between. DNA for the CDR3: TGTGCCAGCAGTTTAGTGAGTGCAGTGGGGGAATATGGCTACACCTTC. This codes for CASSLVSAVGEYGYTF.

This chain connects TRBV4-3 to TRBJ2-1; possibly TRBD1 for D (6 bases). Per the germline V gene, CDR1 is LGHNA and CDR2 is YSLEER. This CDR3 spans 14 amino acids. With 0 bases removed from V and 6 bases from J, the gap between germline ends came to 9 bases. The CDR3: CASSQDRGGNEQFF. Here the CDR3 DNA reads TGCGCCAGCAGCCAAGATCGAGGGGGCAATGAGCAGTTCTTC.

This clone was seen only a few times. The CDR3 DNA reads as TGTGCCAGCACCGAACAGGGGAGGCACAATGAGCAGTTCTTC. The encoded protein is CASTEQGRHNEQFF. The chain combines TRBV6-1 with TRBJ2-1, with a tentative D call TRBD1 (7 bases). The CDR3 covers 14 residues. CDR1 and CDR2 (germline): MNHNS, SASEGT. The V and J ends lost 7 bases and 5 bases respectively, with 15 bases between them.

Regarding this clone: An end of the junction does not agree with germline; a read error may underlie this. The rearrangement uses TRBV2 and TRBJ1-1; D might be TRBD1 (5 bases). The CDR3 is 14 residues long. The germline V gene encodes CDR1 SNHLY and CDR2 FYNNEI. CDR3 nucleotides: TGTGCCAGCAGTGATTCTCTCTCGGGGACTGGAGCTTTCTTT. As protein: CASSDSLSGTGAFF.

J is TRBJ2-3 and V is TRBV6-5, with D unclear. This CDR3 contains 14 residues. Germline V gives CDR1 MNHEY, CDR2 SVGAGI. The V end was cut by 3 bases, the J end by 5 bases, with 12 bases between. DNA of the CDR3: TGTGCCAGCAGTTATCACTCGCCCCGAGATACGCAGTATTTT. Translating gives CASSYHSPRDTQYF.

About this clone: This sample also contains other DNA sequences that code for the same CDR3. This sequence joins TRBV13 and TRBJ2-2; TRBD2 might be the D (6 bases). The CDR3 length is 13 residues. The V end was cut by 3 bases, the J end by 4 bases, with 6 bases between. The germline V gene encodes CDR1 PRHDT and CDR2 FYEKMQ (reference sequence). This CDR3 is CASSLGLTGELFF. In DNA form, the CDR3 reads TGTGCCAGCAGCTTGGGACTCACCGGGGAGCTGTTTTTT.

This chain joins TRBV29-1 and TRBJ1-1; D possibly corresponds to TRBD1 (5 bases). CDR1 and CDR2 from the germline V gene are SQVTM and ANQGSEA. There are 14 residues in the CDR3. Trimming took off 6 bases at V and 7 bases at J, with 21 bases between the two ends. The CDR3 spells CSVEGGAPYLEAFF. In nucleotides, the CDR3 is TGCAGCGTCGAGGGAGGGGCACCTTACCTTGAAGCTTTCTTT.

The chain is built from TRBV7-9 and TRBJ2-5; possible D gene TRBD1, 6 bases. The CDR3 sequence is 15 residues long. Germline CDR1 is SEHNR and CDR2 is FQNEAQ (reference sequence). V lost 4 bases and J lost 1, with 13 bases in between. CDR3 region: CASSSRQELQETQYF. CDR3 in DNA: TGTGCCAGCAGCTCCAGACAGGAACTCCAAGAGACCCAGTACTTC.

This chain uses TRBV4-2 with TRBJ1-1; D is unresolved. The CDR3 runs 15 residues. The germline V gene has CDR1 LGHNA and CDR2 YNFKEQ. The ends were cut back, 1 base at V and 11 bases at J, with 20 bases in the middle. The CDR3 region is CASSQVVTRREGAFF. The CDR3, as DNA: TGTGCCAGCAGCCAAGTCGTCACAAGAAGGGAAGGGGCTTTCTTT.

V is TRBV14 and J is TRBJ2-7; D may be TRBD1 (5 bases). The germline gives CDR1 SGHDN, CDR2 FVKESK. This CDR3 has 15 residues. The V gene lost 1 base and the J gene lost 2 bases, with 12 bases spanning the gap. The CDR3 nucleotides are TGTGCCAGCAGCCAAGGACAGACCGCCACCTACGAGCAGTACTTC. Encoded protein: CASSQGQTATYEQYF. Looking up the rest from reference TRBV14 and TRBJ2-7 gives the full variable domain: EAGVTQFPSHSVIEKGQTVTLRCDPISGHDNLYWYRRVMGKEIKFLLHFVKESKQDESGMPNNRFLAERTGGTYSTLKVQPAELEDSGVYFCASSQGQTATYEQYFGPGTRLTVT.

CDR3 coding DNA: TGTGCCAGCAGCTCCCTGACAGCGGGCCAAGAGACCCAGTACTTC. Translation gives CASSSLTAGQETQYF. The rearrangement joins TRBV7-8 to TRBJ2-5, with D possibly TRBD2 on 6 matching bases. Germline CDR1 is SGHVS and CDR2 is FQNEAQ. With 4 bases removed from V and 1 base from J, the gap between germline ends came to 13 bases. The CDR3 is 15 residues long.

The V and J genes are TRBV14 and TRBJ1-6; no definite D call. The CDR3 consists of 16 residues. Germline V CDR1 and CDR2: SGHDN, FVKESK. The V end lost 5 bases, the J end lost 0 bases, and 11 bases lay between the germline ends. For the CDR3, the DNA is TGTGCCAGCAGCTCAAGTAGGAGCTCCTATAATTCACCCCTCCACTTT. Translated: CASSSSRSSYNSPLHF.

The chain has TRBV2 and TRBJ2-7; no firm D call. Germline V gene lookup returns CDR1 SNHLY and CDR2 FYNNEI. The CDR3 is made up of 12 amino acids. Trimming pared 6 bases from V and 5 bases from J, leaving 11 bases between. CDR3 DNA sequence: TGTGCCAGCAGCCAGATAAGAGACGAGCAGTACTTC. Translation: CASSQIRDEQYF. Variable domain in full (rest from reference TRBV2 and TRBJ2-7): EPEVTQTPSHQVTQMGQEVILRCVPISNHLYFYWYRQILGQKVEFLVSFYNNEISEKSEIFDDQFSVERPDGSNFTLKIRSTKLEDSAMYFCASSQIRDEQYFGPGTRLTVT.